The T cell receptor beta chain under discussion was sequenced for a study of follicular helper T cells after annual influenza vaccination. Turning to the study itself: After each seasonal flu vaccination, blood came on days 0, 7 and 28.

Time point meaning: 2014-2015 season, pre-vaccination. Between about 35 and 110 mL of blood was drawn per time point. TCRB was sequenced at Survey level resolution. Data came from immunoSEQ multiplex PCR; TCRdb stores just in-frame clones and leaves some out. The sample lists around 8,000 clones, approximately 85% occurring once. Germline V gene sequence: CDR1 SQVTM, CDR2 ANQGSEA. V was clipped by 7 bases and J by 10 bases, with 19 bases between them. The CDR3 consists of 12 residues. This TCR was recovered from an adult who received the influenza vaccine. The source was CXCR5+ CD38- circulating T follicular helper cells from blood, collected on the day of influenza vaccination. Subset described: circulating Tfh, non-naive CD4+CXCR5+PD-1+ (ICOS+CD38+ or ICOS-CD38-). V usage is TRBV29-1 and J usage is TRBJ2-5; no clear D gene. DNA of the CDR3: TGCAGCGATCTAGACCTGTCGGAACGCCAGTACTTC. This translates into CSDLDLSERQYF.